This T cell receptor (beta chain) was obtained from a study of blood T cell repertoires in COVID-19. Whole-study context: Collection of acute and convalescent COVID-19 samples took place in the United States, Italy and Spain. The analysed material was cDNA or gDNA that came from T cells, B-cell-depleted T cells, or PBMCs.

Germline CDR1 is SGHNT and CDR2 is YYREEE (reference sequence). The ends lost 0 bases at V and 6 bases at J; junction bases unmatched: 3. The CDR3 sequence is 14 residues long. Authors' data handling: From reference gene primer amplification, estimates of nucleated cell counts were derived. Libraries were prepared by immunoSEQ multiplex PCR; TCRdb keeps only in-frame clonotypes and omits some of them. The V and J calls and clone size are taken from that table; D and trimming were inferred from the DNA. The profile covers tens of thousands of clones, with just under 90% appearing a single time and less than 1.5% taken by the ten largest.

Source material: peripheral blood. J is TRBJ2-7 and V is TRBV5-4; TRBD1 matches at 10 bases. This TCR derives from a man in his sixties with acute or convalescent COVID-19. The CDR3 region is CASSLGDRGAEQYF. CDR3 bases: TGTGCCAGCAGCTTGGGGGACAGGGGTGCCGAGCAGTACTTC.